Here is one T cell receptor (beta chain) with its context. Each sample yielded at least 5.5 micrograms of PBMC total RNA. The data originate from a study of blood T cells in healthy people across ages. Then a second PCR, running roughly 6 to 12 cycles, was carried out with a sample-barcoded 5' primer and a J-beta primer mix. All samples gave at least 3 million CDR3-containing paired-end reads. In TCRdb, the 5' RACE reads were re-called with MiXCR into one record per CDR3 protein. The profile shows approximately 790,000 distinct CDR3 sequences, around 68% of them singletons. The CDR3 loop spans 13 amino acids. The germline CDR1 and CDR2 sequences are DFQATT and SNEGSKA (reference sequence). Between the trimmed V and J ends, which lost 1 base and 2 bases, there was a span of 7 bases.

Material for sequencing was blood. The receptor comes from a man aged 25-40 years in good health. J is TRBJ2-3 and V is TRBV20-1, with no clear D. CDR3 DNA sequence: TGCAGTGCTAGAGCACCTACCACAGATACGCAGTATTTT. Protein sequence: CSARAPTTDTQYF.